This T cell receptor beta chain is drawn from a study of cytomegalovirus exposure and HLA in healthy donors. General observations from the study: In an earlier analysis, productive rearrangement rates for most beta V segments clustered near 87% or 30%. Later on, analysis showed that most CMV-associated TCR beta chains appeared to be HLA-restricted.

PCR primers comprised 60 Vbeta and 13 Jbeta primers. Measured with immunoSEQ multiplex PCR; TCRdb has only the in-frame clones, and not every one. Of about 190,000 clones in the sample, 75% to 90% were seen once. The CDR3 is 13 residues long. Germline trimming cut 4 bases from V and 5 bases from J; bases unmatched to any gene: 4. CDR1 SGDLS and CDR2 YYNGEE come from the germline V gene. In its sample, this clone was seen a few times. The target antigen is unknown. The origin of this receptor is a man in his forties in good health and CMV-seropositive. J is TRBJ1-1 and V is TRBV9, with 8 bases aligning to TRBD1. Specimen: PBMCs. CDR3 sequence reads: CASSTRQGTEAFF. The CDR3 DNA is TGTGCCAGCAGCACCCGACAGGGGACTGAAGCTTTCTTT.